These 15 T cell receptor beta chains came from one sample sequenced in a study of T cells of healthy individuals. TCRdb re-called the 5' RACE reads through MiXCR, storing one row per CDR3 protein. The sample contains about 100,000 distinct CDR3 sequences, approximately 15% of which appear only once. These receptors came from a human donor in good health.

This clonotype was picked up a small number of times. The V gene is TRBV6-2 or TRBV6-3, the J gene TRBJ2-1; D may be TRBD2 (6 bases). CDR1 and CDR2 (germline): MNHEY, SVGEGT. This CDR3 comprises 12 residues. This chain's CDR3 is CPSRDGGNEQFF. The CDR3 nucleotides are TGTCCCTCGAGGGACGGGGGCAATGAGCAGTTCTTC.

This sequence joins TRBV4-1 and TRBJ2-2; D is perhaps TRBD1 (5 bases). The CDR3 totals 14 residues. CDR1 is MGHRA, CDR2 YSYEKL, per germline. Trimming removed 0 bases from V and 7 bases from J, with 9 bases in between. The CDR3 nucleotides are TGCGCCAGCAGCCAAGATCAGGGATACGGGGAGCTGTTTTTT. It yields the protein CASSQDQGYGELFF.

This rearrangement joins TRBV12-3 or TRBV12-4 to TRBJ2-5, with D hard to call. The CDR3 is 14 amino acids. Trimming took 5 bases from V and 5 from J, leaving 15 bases between them. CDR3 bases: TGTGCCAGCAGTCGACAACCTAGGCGGGAGACCCAGTACTTC. Encoded protein: CASSRQPRRETQYF.

The V gene is TRBV2, the J gene TRBJ1-3; D not certain. V was pared by 8 bases and J by 0 bases, with 8 bases between. This CDR3 comprises 13 residues. CDR1 is SNHLY, CDR2 FYNNEI, per germline. CDR3 nucleotide sequence: TGTGCCAGCGGAGTGAGCTCTGGAAACACCATATATTTT. Encoded protein: CASGVSSGNTIYF.

The chain couples TRBV28 to TRBJ2-3; TRBD2 aligns across 8 bases. The CDR3 is 15 residues long. V dropped 5 bases and J dropped 6; count of bases not matched to a gene: 10. Looked up from germline, CDR1 is MDHEN and CDR2 is SYDVKM. CDR3 sequence: CASSLSGTSDDTQYF. The CDR3 DNA reads TGTGCCAGCAGTCTCTCCGGGACTAGTGACGATACGCAGTATTTT.

This clonotype has more than one count but fewer than ten. The chain uses TRBV11-1 and TRBJ2-5; 7 bases agree with TRBD1. The CDR3 is 15 residues long. From germline, CDR1 is SGHAT and CDR2 FQDESV (reference sequence). V lost 2 bases to trimming and J lost 2 bases; unmatched junction nucleotides: 5. CDR3 region: CASSLSGTDQETQYF. For the CDR3, the DNA is TGTGCCAGCAGCTTATCTGGGACAGATCAAGAGACCCAGTACTTC.

The chain recombines TRBV20-1 with TRBJ2-3; TRBD1 might be the D (5 bases). Germline assignment: CDR1 DFQATT and CDR2 SNEGSKA (reference sequence). V was pared by 4 bases and J by 6 bases, with 20 bases between. The CDR3 runs 15 residues. The CDR3 region has the DNA TGCAGTGCTATTACTCGGGCCCTAGGGGCGGATACGCAGTATTTT. Protein sequence: CSAITRALGADTQYF.

With regard to this clonotype: This could be a read error, since a much larger clone is one nucleotide away. The chain has TRBV7-2 and TRBJ2-1; D remains unclear. V was trimmed by 1 base and J by 5 bases, leaving 12 bases between them. Germline CDR1 reads SGHTA; CDR2 reads FQGNSA. The CDR3 length is 15 residues. CDR3 DNA: TGTGCCAGCAGCTTAGGGCTAGTGGGGAACAATGAGCAGTTCTTC. This translates into CASSLGLVGNNEQFF.

Concerning this clonotype itself: A much larger clone lies one base from this, so it may be a read error. The chain has TRBV20-1 and TRBJ2-4, with D tentatively TRBD1 (5 bases). From germline, CDR1 is DFQATT and CDR2 SNEGSKA (reference sequence). V lost 6 bases and J lost 2, with 17 bases in between. The CDR3 runs to 15 residues. DNA of the CDR3: TGCAGTGCCGTCAGGGTGGAGCTGACCAAAAACATTCAGTACTTC. Protein: CSAVRVELTKNIQYF.

This clonotype was observed a handful of times. The gene calls are TRBV9 and TRBJ2-1; D gene ambiguous. The germline V gene has CDR1 SGDLS and CDR2 YYNGEE. The length of the CDR3 is 12 residues. Trimming stripped 0 bases from V and 3 bases from J, with 1 base between. The CDR3 here is CASSVGYNEQFF. The DNA of the CDR3 is TGTGCCAGCAGCGTAGGCTACAATGAGCAGTTCTTC.

The V gene is TRBV3-1, the J gene TRBJ1-2, with D possibly being TRBD1 (5 bases). The V end lost 0 bases, the J end lost 6 bases, and 20 bases lay between the germline ends. The germline V gene encodes CDR1 LGHDT and CDR2 YNNKEL (reference sequence). The CDR3 loop spans 17 amino acids. The DNA for the CDR3 is TGTGCCAGCAGCCAAGATCCAGCATTCAGGGTGGAGGATGGCTACACCTTC. It encodes CASSQDPAFRVEDGYTF. The complete variable domain, with remaining parts taken from reference TRBV3-1 and TRBJ1-2, reads DTAVSQTPKYLVTQMGNDKSIKCEQNLGHDTMYWYKQDSKKFLKIMFSYNNKELIINETVPNRFSPKSPDKAHLNLHINSLELGDSAVYFCASSQDPAFRVEDGYTFGSGTRLTVV.

In this sample, this clonotype turned up many times. The chain carries TRBV4-2 and TRBJ1-6, with D maybe TRBD1 (5 bases). The V gene lost 1 base and the J gene lost 0 bases, with 10 bases spanning the gap. The CDR3 spans 17 residues. CDR1 is LGHNA, CDR2 YNFKEQ, per germline. Written as DNA, the CDR3 is TGTGCCAGCAGCCAAGGGGCAGGGAGCTCCTATAATTCACCCCTCCACTTT. It specifies CASSQGAGSSYNSPLHF.

This clonotype showed up just a few times. The chain links TRBV20-1 to TRBJ1-1; D is possibly TRBD1 (5 bases). The V end was cut by 0 bases, the J end by 5 bases, with 16 bases between. The CDR3 contains 15 residues. Per the germline V gene, CDR1 is DFQATT and CDR2 is SNEGSKA (reference sequence). The CDR3 coding sequence is TGCAGTGCTAGAGATCATGTTCGGGGGTTTACTGAAGCTTTCTTT. It translates to CSARDHVRGFTEAFF.

The chain has TRBV6-5 and TRBJ2-1; a weak D match, TRBD1 (6 bases). Germline CDR1 and CDR2: MNHEY and SVGAGI. V dropped 2 bases and J dropped 7 bases, with 12 bases sitting between them. The CDR3 extends over 14 amino acids. In nucleotides, the CDR3 is TGTGCCAGCAGTTACGGGTCAGGGGCGAATGAGCAGTTCTTC. Its translation is CASSYGSGANEQFF.

This clonotype was picked up many times. This chain connects TRBV6-5 to TRBJ1-5; no clear D. Germline CDR1 is MNHEY and CDR2 is SVGAGI. Trimming left V 0 bases short and J 3 bases short, with 12 bases between. The CDR3 is made up of 16 amino acids. CDR3 sequence reads: CASSYSDPHSNQPQHF. CDR3 in DNA: TGTGCCAGCAGTTACTCGGACCCCCATTCCAATCAGCCCCAGCATTTT.